This is a list of T cell receptor beta chains from one sample in a study of CD4+ T cells in melanoma. Assay: immunoSEQ multiplex PCR; the TCRdb copy retains only in-frame clones and omits some. The sample has over 100,000 clones, over 80% seen once. Input material: peripheral blood. All receptors derive from a human donor with melanoma. The CDR3 runs from the conserved cysteine through the conserved F or W.

j_call,v_call,cdr3_aa
TRBJ2-7,TRBV5-1,CASSLGTSASYEQYF
TRBJ1-1,TRBV18,CASLGVGGMNTEAFF
TRBJ1-2,TRBV29-1,CSVERLAGYTF
TRBJ1-2,TRBV6-5,CASSYRQLNYGYTF
TRBJ2-5,TRBV11-1,CASSPLAGGDQETQYF
TRBJ2-1,TRBV29-1,CSEGLAGVVNEQFF
TRBJ2-7,TRBV29-1,CSVEIAPGRLLPSGPSYEQYF
TRBJ1-2,TRBV2,CASTQTGQGSYGYTF
TRBJ1-5,TRBV6-6,CASSYVGGGRPQHF
TRBJ2-1,TRBV7-9,CASSTRRGAAYNEQFF
TRBJ1-1,TRBV4-1,CASSQGGGRRRNTEAFF
TRBJ2-3,TRBV6-5,CASSYRDRGFTQYF
TRBJ2-7,TRBV28,CASSETTGIAYEQYF
TRBJ2-3,TRBV5-4,CASSLRDFTDTQYF
TRBJ2-3,TRBV6-5,CASSYVRGTDTQYF
TRBJ1-3,TRBV11-3,CASSPPRRSGNTIYF
TRBJ1-1,TRBV2,CASSPRTGLSEAFF
TRBJ2-3,TRBV5-1,CASGTTGTSTDTQYF
TRBJ2-1,TRBV18,CASSPSRDEQFF
TRBJ2-1,TRBV9,CASSESGNPPGQFF
TRBJ2-7,TRBV19,CASSIGDRGYEQYF
TRBJ2-2,TRBV29-1,CSGSGQANTGELFF
TRBJ2-1,TRBV11-1,CASSLGGISNNEQFF
TRBJ2-7,TRBV16,CASSAAGEQYF
TRBJ2-3,TRBV5-4,CASRIHIYTDTQYF
TRBJ1-4,TRBV29-1,CSARIRGIEKLFF
TRBJ2-2,TRBV6-1,CASSEEGLAGATNTGELFF
TRBJ2-7,TRBV10-3,CAISGGASVGQYF
TRBJ2-1,TRBV2,CASTRIAGGNEQFF
TRBJ1-2,TRBV30,CAWSAGTFGYTF
TRBJ2-1,TRBV5-1,CASSPLGTSYNEQFF
TRBJ2-6,TRBV7-2,CASSSPGLRKGANVLTF
TRBJ2-1,TRBV2,CASSEGLISADEQFF
TRBJ2-2,TRBV19,CASSTRPGTSITGELFF
TRBJ2-3,TRBV4-2,CASSPRDRGTDTQYF
TRBJ2-5,TRBV18,CASSPTSVVGETQYF
TRBJ2-7,TRBV10-3,CATTGLARHEQYF
TRBJ2-5,TRBV30,CAWSNRDEGQETQYF
TRBJ2-2,TRBV19,CASSAREAGELFF
TRBJ2-6,TRBV28,CASSPRRFGSSLGSNVLTF
TRBJ1-5,TRBV18,CASSPGQGNQPQHF
TRBJ2-5,TRBV30,CAWSWGGETQYF
TRBJ2-5,TRBV10-1,CASSVKRGRSQYF
TRBJ2-1,TRBV20-1,CSASTFEQFF
TRBJ2-2,TRBV2,CASARNTQGIAGELFF
TRBJ1-2,TRBV7-9,CASSQPDYGYTF
TRBJ2-7,TRBV15,CATSPRGGEGSYEQYF
TRBJ2-6,TRBV7-3,CASRGSGANVLTF
TRBJ1-5,TRBV19,CASNKQAQPQHF
TRBJ1-4,TRBV9,CASSPYGGSGINEKLFF
TRBJ2-2,TRBV5-4,CASSFPGGGELFF
TRBJ1-6,TRBV4-1,CASSQDAGTGVSPLHF
TRBJ2-2,TRBV19,CASSIRWGQVNPGELFF
TRBJ2-7,TRBV18,CASSSRSGVIYEQYF
TRBJ2-3,TRBV5-4,CASSHSGRATDTQYF
TRBJ2-1,TRBV4-3,CASSQDRSGVRSLYNEQFF
TRBJ2-5,TRBV27,CASSPGLLQETQYF
TRBJ1-2,TRBV5-4,CASSSWTGGHYGYTF